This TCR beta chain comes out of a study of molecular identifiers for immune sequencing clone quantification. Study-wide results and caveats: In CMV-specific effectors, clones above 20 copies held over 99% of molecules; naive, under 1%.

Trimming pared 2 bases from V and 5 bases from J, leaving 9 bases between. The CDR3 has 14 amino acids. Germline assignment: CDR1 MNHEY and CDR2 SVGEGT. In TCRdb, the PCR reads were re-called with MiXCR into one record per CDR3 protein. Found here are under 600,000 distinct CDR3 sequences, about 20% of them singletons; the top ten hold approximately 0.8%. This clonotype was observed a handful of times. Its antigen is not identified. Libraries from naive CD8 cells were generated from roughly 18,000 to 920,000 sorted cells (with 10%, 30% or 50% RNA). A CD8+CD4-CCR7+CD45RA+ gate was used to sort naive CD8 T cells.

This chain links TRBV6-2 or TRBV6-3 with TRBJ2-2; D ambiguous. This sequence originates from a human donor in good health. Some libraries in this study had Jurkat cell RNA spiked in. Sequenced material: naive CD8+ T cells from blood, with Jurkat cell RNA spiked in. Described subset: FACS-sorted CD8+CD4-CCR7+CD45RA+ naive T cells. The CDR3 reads CASSYVRKTGELFF. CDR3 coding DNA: TGTGCCAGCAGTTACGTCAGAAAAACCGGGGAGCTGTTTTTT.